This passage covers 26 T cell receptor beta chains from one sample sequenced in a study of vaccination effects on CD4 cells after COVID-19. Within the ViraFEST assay, antigen-specific CD4+ T cells underwent expansion with viral peptide pools prior to sequencing. CD4+ T cells were isolated after about eleven days of culture. Only in-frame clones appear in the TCRdb table, and some are missing; sequencing was by immunoSEQ multiplex PCR. The table shows under 80,000 clones, with about 70% occurring only once. Their cognate antigens are unknown. The input for sequencing was CD4+ T cells from PBMCs cultured with HCoV-229E spike peptides, taken before COVID-19 vaccination. These receptors were collected from a human donor who received a COVID-19 vaccine.

This chain uses TRBV6-5 with TRBJ1-2; possibly TRBD1 for D (6 bases). The V end lost 6 bases, the J end lost 4 bases, and 18 bases lay between the germline ends. CDR3 length: 15 residues. Germline loops: CDR1 MNHEY, CDR2 SVGAGI. This chain's CDR3 is CASSSSAGAPYGYTF. The CDR3 nucleotides read TGTGCCAGCAGCTCATCTGCAGGGGCACCCTATGGCTACACCTTC.

This clone was recorded once. The chain links TRBV5-5 to TRBJ1-2, with D unresolved. Germline assignment: CDR1 SGHKS and CDR2 YYEKEE (reference sequence). This CDR3 is 15 amino acids long. V was trimmed by 0 bases and J by 2 bases, leaving 11 bases between them. The CDR3 DNA sequence: TGTGCCAGCAGCTTGGAAGTCGGAGAGAACTATGGCTACACCTTC. Translating it yields CASSLEVGENYGYTF.

Regarding this clone: At one of its ends the junction is not consistent with the germline gene, which may arise from a read error. V and J are TRBV7-3 and TRBJ2-3; D gene uncertain. CDR1 and CDR2 (germline): SGHTA, FQGTGA. The CDR3 is made up of 14 amino acids. The CDR3 DNA follows: TGTGCCAGCAGTTTAATATGGCCCCTGAAGGGACAGTATTTT. This sequence encodes CASSLIWPLKGQYF.

This clone has only a few counts. V usage is TRBV10-1 and J usage is TRBJ1-4, with D unresolved. The CDR3 runs to 13 residues. Trimming removed 0 bases at V and 7 bases at J, with 6 bases between. Germline V gives CDR1 WNHNN, CDR2 SYGVQD (reference sequence). This CDR3 is CASSESLGEKLFF. The CDR3 bases are TGCGCCAGCAGTGAGTCGTTGGGTGAAAAACTGTTTTTT.

This clone came up a few times. This chain joins TRBV30 and TRBJ1-2; a possible D gene is TRBD1 (5 bases). Deletions cut 1 base from V and 4 bases from J, with 19 bases between. The CDR3 is made up of 16 amino acids. The germline V gene has CDR1 GTSNPN and CDR2 SVGIG (reference sequence). The CDR3 DNA sequence: TGTGCCTGGAGTGCAAATTTCGTGGGACTGTCCTATGGCTACACCTTC. Amino acid sequence: CAWSANFVGLSYGYTF.

V is TRBV6-2 or TRBV6-3 and J is TRBJ1-2; 8 bases map to TRBD1. This CDR3 comprises 16 residues. The J segment lost 7 bases and the V segment lost 7 bases, leaving 17 bases of the junction unmatched. Looked up from germline, CDR1 is MNHEY and CDR2 is SVGEGT. This CDR3 reads CASNPRDRRRHGGYTF. Here the CDR3 DNA reads TGTGCCAGCAACCCGCGGGACAGGCGGCGTCATGGTGGCTACACCTTC.

The J gene is TRBJ1-2, the V gene TRBV9; 7 nucleotides line up with TRBD1. There are 13 residues in the CDR3. The germline CDR1 and CDR2 sequences are SGDLS and YYNGEE. The V and J ends lost 4 bases and 5 bases, in that order; junction bases with no gene match: 5. DNA for the CDR3: TGTGCCAGCAGCTCAGCAGGGGGGTATGGCTACACCTTC. It is translated as CASSSAGGYGYTF.

The genes are TRBV5-8 and TRBJ2-3, with TRBD1 identical over 8 bases. Germline V lookup: CDR1 SGHTS, CDR2 YDEGEE. This CDR3 is 15 amino acids long. The ends lost 7 bases at V and 0 bases at J; junction bases unmatched: 7. The CDR3 sequence: CASPSWDRSTDTQYF. Here the CDR3 DNA reads TGTGCCAGCCCCAGCTGGGACAGGAGCACAGATACGCAGTATTTT.

The rearrangement joins TRBV19 to TRBJ2-3; 8 positions match TRBD1. This CDR3 is built from 15 residues. Trimming removed 2 bases from V and 5 bases from J; junction bases left unmatched: 6. Looked up from germline, CDR1 is LNHDA and CDR2 is SQIVND (reference sequence). The CDR3 is CASSISRGQRDTQYF. As DNA, the CDR3 is TGTGCCAGTAGTATATCCAGGGGGCAGAGAGATACGCAGTATTTT.

The V and J genes are TRBV24-1 and TRBJ2-5; TRBD1 is a possible D gene (5 bases). The germline V gene encodes CDR1 KGHDR and CDR2 SFDVKD. The CDR3 loop spans 15 amino acids. Trimming removed 9 bases from V and 1 base from J, with 17 bases in between. CDR3 protein: CATQSSQGLQETQYF. In nucleotides, the CDR3 is TGTGCCACCCAGAGTTCTCAGGGCCTCCAAGAGACCCAGTACTTC.

The chain employs TRBV19 and TRBJ1-5, with TRBD1 as a possible D gene (6 bases). Per the germline V gene, CDR1 is LNHDA and CDR2 is SQIVND (reference sequence). CDR3 length: 16 amino acids. V was trimmed by 4 bases and J by 4 bases, leaving 17 bases between them. CDR3 sequence (DNA): TGTGCCAGTAGTACAGAATCGGGACAAAAAAATCAGCCCCAGCATTTT. It translates to CASSTESGQKNQPQHF.

The count of this clone is one. The chain combines TRBV14 with TRBJ1-6, with 8 bases aligning to TRBD1. The J segment lost 10 bases and the V segment lost 3 bases, leaving 8 bases of the junction unmatched. Germline V gene sequence: CDR1 SGHDN, CDR2 FVKESK. The CDR3 sequence is 15 residues long. The CDR3 sequence is CASSHRPGQDSPLHF. Written as DNA, the CDR3 is TGTGCCAGCAGCCACCGACCGGGACAGGACTCACCCCTCCACTTT.

This chain joins TRBV6-5 and TRBJ2-3; TRBD2 might be the D (7 bases). V was clipped by 0 bases and J by 7 bases, with 14 bases between them. The V gene's germline CDR1 is MNHEY and CDR2 SVGAGI. The CDR3 has 15 amino acids. The CDR3 bases are TGTGCCAGCAGTTACTCGGGGGGGCTAATATATACGCAGTATTTT. Translating gives CASSYSGGLIYTQYF.

The rearrangement joins TRBV14 to TRBJ1-1; D call uncertain. This CDR3 has 14 residues. Germline V gives CDR1 SGHDN, CDR2 FVKESK. V shed 1 base and J shed 3 bases, with 9 bases lying between them. The CDR3 DNA is TGTGCCAGCAGCCAAGGATGGGAGTACACTGAAGCTTTCTTT. Translation: CASSQGWEYTEAFF.

A few counts support this clone. The V and J genes are TRBV5-6 and TRBJ1-1, with TRBD1 as a possible D gene (6 bases). The CDR3 sequence is 13 residues long. The germline V gene encodes CDR1 SGHDT and CDR2 YYEEEE. Trimming removed 8 bases from V and 1 base from J, with 12 bases in between. CDR3 sequence: CASLMDRNTEAFF. CDR3 nucleotide sequence: TGTGCCAGTTTAATGGACAGGAACACTGAAGCTTTCTTT. Combining the CDR3 with reference TRBV5-6 and TRBJ1-1 gives the whole variable domain DAGVTQSPTHLIKTRGQQVTLRCSPKSGHDTVSWYQQALGQGPQFIFQYYEEEERQRGNFPDRFSGHQFPNYSSELNVNALLLGDSALYLCASLMDRNTEAFFGQGTRLTVV.

The chain has TRBV29-1 and TRBJ2-1, with D unresolved. V was shortened by 4 bases and J by 0 bases, with 4 bases between the two germline ends. Germline assignment: CDR1 SQVTM and CDR2 ANQGSEA. The CDR3 spans 12 residues. CDR3 protein: CSVAASYNEQFF. The CDR3 nucleotides are TGCAGCGTTGCAGCCTCCTACAATGAGCAGTTCTTC.

The rearrangement joins TRBV30 to TRBJ1-5, with TRBD1 identical over 7 bases. V was pared by 3 bases and J by 4 bases, with 6 bases of the junction left unmatched. Per the germline V gene, CDR1 is GTSNPN and CDR2 is SVGIG (reference sequence). CDR3 length equals 14 residues. DNA for the CDR3: TGTGCCTGGAGCCTTACAGGGGTGAATCAGCCCCAGCATTTT. This translates into CAWSLTGVNQPQHF.

The CDR3, as DNA: TGTGCCAGCAGCTTGGTTTTTCTGGCGGGGGGGCAAGAGACCCAGTACTTC. Translation: CASSLVFLAGGQETQYF. The chain employs TRBV5-8 and TRBJ2-5; 9 positions match TRBD2. Germline CDR1 is SGHTS and CDR2 is YDEGEE. CDR3 length: 17 residues. Germline trimming cut 0 bases from V and 2 bases from J; bases unmatched to any gene: 8. The full variable domain, completed using reference TRBV5-8 and TRBJ2-5, is EAGVTQSPTHLIKTRGQQATLRCSPISGHTSVYWYQQALGLGLQFLLWYDEGEERNRGNFPPRFSGRQFPNYSSELNVNALELEDSALYLCASSLVFLAGGQETQYFGPGTRLLVL.

With respect to this clone: Additional DNA sequences in this sample encode the identical CDR3. This chain uses TRBV3-1 (or the pseudogene TRBV3-2) with TRBJ2-4; 9 bases are shared with TRBD1. CDR3 length: 16 residues. Germline V gene sequence: CDR1 LGHDT, CDR2 YNNKEL (reference sequence). V lost 3 bases, J lost 0 bases, and 3 bases stayed unmatched. DNA of the CDR3: TGTGCCAGCAGCCAGGACAGGGGATTAGCCAAAAACATTCAGTACTTC. Its protein is CASSQDRGLAKNIQYF.

The CDR3 DNA reads TGCGCCAGCAGCTTTCTAGCGGGGGAGAACACCGGGGAGCTGTTTTTT. As protein: CASSFLAGENTGELFF. The chain couples TRBV5-1 to TRBJ2-2; the match to TRBD2 covers 10 bases. Germline assignment: CDR1 SGHRS and CDR2 YFSETQ. This CDR3 is 16 amino acids long. J gave up 1 base and V 2 bases, and 2 bases lay outside the gene matches.

The chain couples TRBV5-5 to TRBJ2-5; TRBD2 matches 8 bases. V lost 4 bases, J lost 7 bases, and 18 bases stayed unmatched. CDR1 is SGHKS, CDR2 YYEKEE, per germline (reference sequence). The CDR3 contains 17 residues. The CDR3: CASSPDLAGGHRGTQYF. The CDR3 DNA is TGTGCCAGCAGCCCTGACCTGGCGGGGGGCCACCGGGGGACCCAGTACTTC.

The J gene is TRBJ2-3, the V gene TRBV7-2, with 9 bases fitting TRBD2. V shed 1 base, J shed 5 bases, and the junction held 4 bases outside the gene matches. The CDR3 is 15 residues long. Germline CDR1 reads SGHTA; CDR2 reads FQGNSA. This CDR3 reads CASSLVRGGIDTQYF. CDR3 coding DNA: TGTGCCAGCAGCTTAGTGCGGGGGGGCATAGATACGCAGTATTTT.

J is TRBJ2-5 and V is TRBV19; the D gene is possibly TRBD2 (6 bases). The V end was cut by 6 bases, the J end by 1 base, with 12 bases between. This CDR3 is built from 14 residues. Per the germline V gene, CDR1 is LNHDA and CDR2 is SQIVND (reference sequence). The CDR3 DNA reads as TGTGCCAGTAGCAAAAGGGGACTCCAAGAGACCCAGTACTTC. Protein product: CASSKRGLQETQYF.

This clone has just one count. J is TRBJ2-1 and V is TRBV3-1 (or the pseudogene TRBV3-2); D gene unclear. The CDR3 extends over 16 amino acids. V lost 0 bases to trimming and J lost 10 bases, with 19 bases between them. The V gene's germline CDR1 is LGHDT and CDR2 YNNKEL (reference sequence). The CDR3 coding sequence is TGTGCCAGCAGCCAAGATCTTGGGGTAGCCGGCAGCGAGCAGTTCTTC. Its protein is CASSQDLGVAGSEQFF.

The chain couples TRBV6-2 or TRBV6-3 to TRBJ2-7; D remains unclear. There are 13 residues in the CDR3. V was shortened by 2 bases and J by 2 bases, with 7 bases between the two germline ends. Germline V CDR1 and CDR2: MNHEY, SVGEGT. CDR3 loop: CASSYGQPYEQYV. CDR3 DNA sequence: TGTGCCAGCAGTTACGGTCAGCCCTACGAGCAGTACGTC.

The chain couples TRBV6-6 to TRBJ2-1, with 11 bases aligning to TRBD2. The length of the CDR3 is 16 residues. Germline CDR1 MNHNY, CDR2 SVGAGI (reference sequence). Trimming at V came to 6 bases and at J to 7 bases, leaving 11 bases not matched to a gene. The CDR3 DNA sequence: TGTGCCAGCAGACCCTATCTAGCGGGGGGTCTGAATGAGCAGTTCTTC. This gives the protein CASRPYLAGGLNEQFF.